This TCR beta chain was captured in a study of shared clonotypes between healthy human individuals. Terminally differentiated effector memory CD45RA+ cells were left out of the naive CD8 fraction, which was CD45RO-negative and positively selected for CCR7. Per germline, CDR1 LGHNA and CDR2 YNFKEQ. The CDR3 runs to 19 residues. The V end lost 0 bases, the J end lost 2 bases, and 22 bases lay between the germline ends. The repertoire was sequenced with immunoSEQ multiplex PCR; TCRdb's copy has only in-frame clones and lacks some. The table lists around 2,000,000 clones, 85% to 95% of them singletons. The chain uses TRBV4-2 and TRBJ2-5; no firm D call. The sample comprised naive CD8+ T cells from PBMCs. This clonotype originated in a man between 18 and 29 years old in good health. Some clones in this sample may be carry-over from other donors' samples. CDR3 sequence (DNA): TGTGCCAGCAGCCAAGATCCTTTTGGAACAGCGAGGTGGCAAGAGACCCAGTACTTC. Translation gives CASSQDPFGTARWQETQYF.